These 5 T cell receptor beta chains came from one sample sequenced in a study of T-cell memory formation after mild COVID-19. One entry per CDR3 protein, called by TCRdb with MiXCR from the 5' RACE reads. This table holds under 550,000 distinct CDR3 sequences, approximately 18% found once. The sequencing input was PBMCs or a T cell subset sorted from them (not recorded which). Receptors were obtained from an adult woman who had mild COVID-19 (a few samples of this study predate the infection). Cell type and time point are not known.

V and J are TRBV15 and TRBJ2-3; 14 bases map to TRBD2. There are 19 residues in the CDR3. J gave up 6 bases and V 5 bases, and 16 bases lay outside the gene matches. Germline CDR1 is LNHNV and CDR2 is YYDKDF (reference sequence). DNA of the CDR3: TGTGCCACCAGCTTTTATGGGCCGACTAGCGGGAGGGCACCCGATACGCAGTATTTT. Translated: CATSFYGPTSGRAPDTQYF.

This clonotype has at least ten counts. V gene TRBV10-3 combines with J gene TRBJ1-1; D unclear. V shed 8 bases and J shed 1 base, with 11 bases lying between them. This CDR3 comprises 13 residues. Germline CDR1 reads ENHRY; CDR2 reads SYGVKD. CDR3 nucleotide sequence: TGTGCCATCGCTTTTGAACCGAACACTGAAGCTTTCTTT. It is translated as CAIAFEPNTEAFF.

This clonotype was seen at least ten times. The rearrangement links TRBV7-2 to TRBJ2-1; 7 nucleotides align to TRBD2. The germline V gene has CDR1 SGHTA and CDR2 FQGNSA. The CDR3 runs 19 residues. Trimming cost V 1 base and J 5 bases; bases outside gene matches: 17. Here the CDR3 reads CASSLEIPAGLVLDNEQFF. As DNA, the CDR3 is TGTGCCAGCAGCTTAGAGATTCCTGCAGGACTAGTATTAGACAATGAGCAGTTCTTC.

CDR3 region: CASSDGTEPEQYF. The DNA of the CDR3 is TGTGCCAGCAGTGACGGGACAGAACCCGAGCAGTACTTC. V gene TRBV6-1 combines with J gene TRBJ2-7, with TRBD1 identical over 7 bases. Trimming removed 3 bases from V and 6 bases from J; junction bases left unmatched: 5. The CDR3 spans 13 residues. CDR1 is MNHNS, CDR2 SASEGT, per germline.

The sample holds many counts of this clonotype. The chain joins TRBV30 to TRBJ1-5; D gene uncertain. Germline CDR1 GTSNPN, CDR2 SVGIG (reference sequence). The CDR3 loop spans 13 amino acids. V was pared by 1 base and J by 2 bases, with 6 bases between. This CDR3 reads CAWSAGGNQPQHF. The DNA of the CDR3 is TGTGCCTGGAGTGCCGGTGGCAATCAGCCCCAGCATTTT.